This TCR beta chain is from a study of T cells after yellow fever vaccination. As for the study in general: Fractions with few cells were prepared using SMART-Seq v4 Ultra Low Input. Findings of the study overall: Researchers cautioned that FACS-sorted repertoires could harbor abundant clonotypes contaminating from the bulk population.

Generation of TCR cDNA used 5'RACE template switching (which added a universal primer site and UMIs). TCRdb analysed the 5' RACE reads with MiXCR anew, one entry per CDR3 protein. The sample consists of 65,000 to 90,000 distinct CDR3 sequences, 10% to 15% of them appearing once. Germline CDR1 reads DFQATT; CDR2 reads SNEGSKA (reference sequence). The CDR3 runs 17 residues. Trimming cost V 0 bases and J 0 bases; bases outside gene matches: 8. This chain joins TRBV20-1 and TRBJ1-3; 7 bases are a match to TRBD1. This clonotype originated in a man aged 18 to 29 who received the YFV17D yellow fever vaccine. This material consisted of CD8+ T cells not binding an NS4B(214-222) dextramer, sorted from PBMCs, taken approximately 22 days after the first yellow fever vaccination. This CDR3 is CSARDEFPGGSGNTIYF. CDR3 DNA: TGCAGTGCTAGAGATGAATTCCCAGGGGGCTCTGGAAACACCATATATTTT.